This entry features one TCR beta chain sequence. Its recognized antigen is unknown. One base away there is no much larger clone; base qualities are not given. Different DNA sequences within this sample yield the same CDR3. CD8 naive samples were obtained by positive selection for CCR7 among CD45RO-negative cells, yielding a CD45RA+CCR7+ population from which TemRA cells were excluded. Donors were healthy HIV-negative adults with no recently reported acute infections or vaccinations. Only Caucasian adults living in Nashville, Tennessee, USA were represented among the donors. After blood collection by leukapheresis, PBMCs were isolated using Ficoll-Histopaque density gradient centrifugation and then cryopreserved in the vapor phase of liquid nitrogen. Analytical flow cytometry was used to check the purity and quantity of each magnetically sorted T cell population. Genomic DNA was isolated from every sorted fraction and measured by UV absorbance on a Nanodrop 2000c.

The sample belongs to a study of shared clonotypes between healthy human individuals (dated by TCRdb to the early 2020s). Turning to the overall study: The cohort included three men and a couple of women between 18 and 49 years of age. For each donor, CD4 naive and CD4 memory were each run on three plates, CD8 naive on two plates, and CD8 memory on one plate. To estimate repertoire size and how much clonotype sharing occurs between individuals, the study deeply sequenced the blood TCR repertoires of roughly 5 healthy adults. Libraries were prepared and TCR repertoires were sequenced by different laboratories using diverse techniques, in order to increase sequencing depth and limit assay-specific biases. Between about 0.94 and 10 billion PBMCs per donor were obtained by leukapheresis. What the study reported, not specific to this receptor: Larger estimated clonotype richness was generally found for naive subsets than for memory subsets. Sampling was limited to blood, and TCR repertoires in tissue likely differ from TCR repertoires in blood. Based on pairwise subsampling, the degree of clonotype sharing among donors was expected to be affected by sequencing depth. Rarefaction of sorted-subset datasets indicated incomplete sequencing despite the large sequencing depth. Because the study included only a small number of donors, the genetic and exposure-history diversity represented was limited. When a few donors were compared, the shared fraction of clonotypes was around 5% for naive CD4, 3.5% to 4% for naive CD8, 2% to 2.5% for memory CD4, and 0.4% for memory CD8. Higher generation probabilities were observed for clonotypes shared by all four sorted-subset donors than for non-shared clonotypes.

CDR1 and CDR2 (SEHNR, FQNEAQ) derive from the germline V gene (reference sequence). Inclusive of the bounding cysteine and phenylalanine, the CDR3 is 14 residues long. The retained sequence is limited to the CDR3, 42 bases, with the frame set at the first base. The V end gives up 5 bases and the J end 5 bases, leaving 8 bases in the junction not matched to a gene. TCR CDR3 regions were amplified from genomic DNA by multiplex PCR using the deep immunoSEQ assay. Genomic DNA extracted from each cell subset was distributed evenly over all wells of several immunoSEQ 96-well plates, and each plate served as one replicate. For sorted subsets, around 0.2 ug genomic DNA, equal to 30,000 to 35,000 T cell genomes, was loaded into each replicate PCR. Purified libraries were measured with a Qubit 3.0 fluorometer, size-checked on a Bioanalyzer 2100, and measured again with the KAPA Library Quantification kit. Every immunoSEQ 96-well plate was sequenced on a dedicated single-read 150-cycle Illumina NextSeq 550 flow cell. The paper's processing steps were these. Because the immunoSEQ output included only junctional sequences and no quality scores, the filtering could not be the same as the filtering used for full-length reads. Sequences were annotated with PyIR, a Python wrapper for IgBLAST v1.9, using IMGT germline references to assign V/J genes and CDR3. Reads with weak V/J assignments (E-value above 1e-6), missing CDR3, stop codons, out-of-frame junctions, or ambiguous translated residues were removed. V3J clonotypes were defined as sequences sharing an identical inferred V gene, J gene, and CDR3 amino acid sequence. Percentage overlap between repertoires was computed as shared unique clonotypes divided by the size of the smaller repertoire. Three approaches were used to assess repertoire richness: RTK rarefaction, the Chao1 estimator, and Recon v2.1 estimates of unobserved clonotypes. OLGA was used to compute generation probabilities for all TCRbeta clonotypes that the gDNA method yielded from a few donors. TCRdb stores this immuneACCESS table with in-frame sequences only. Part of the clones is absent; in the studies checked, under half of the shortfall reflects unresolved V genes, and no reason is known for the rest. For V, J and clone size, that table is used; D and trimming come from the DNA. The sample records hundreds of thousands of clones, around 93% of which are singletons. Of the sample, less than 25% falls within the top ten clones.

The TCR sequence derives from a man aged 25-45 years in good health. This chain joins TRBV7-9 to TRBJ2-7; the junction holds 8 bases that match TRBD1. Material for sequencing was naive CD8+ T cells sorted from blood. The meaning of the sample's cell subset or site label: CD45RA+CCR7+. The DNA reads as follows: TGTGCCAGCAGCCTTGGGACAGGTGTCAACGAGCAGTACTTC. It encodes CASSLGTGVNEQYF.